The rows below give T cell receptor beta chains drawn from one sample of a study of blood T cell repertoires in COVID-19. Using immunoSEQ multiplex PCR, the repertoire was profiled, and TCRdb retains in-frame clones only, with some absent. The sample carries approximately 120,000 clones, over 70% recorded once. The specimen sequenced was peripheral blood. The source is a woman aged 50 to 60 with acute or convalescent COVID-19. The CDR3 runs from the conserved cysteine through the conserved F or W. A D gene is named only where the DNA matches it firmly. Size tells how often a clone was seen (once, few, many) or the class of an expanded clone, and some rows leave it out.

CDR3: CASARQPPGQGFTDTQYF
DNA: TGTGCCAGTGCCCGACAGCCTCCGGGACAGGGTTTCACAGATACGCAGTATTTT
J: TRBJ2-3
D: TRBD1
size: NA
V: TRBV19

CDR3: CASSRREVRTEAFF
DNA: TGTGCCAGCAGCCGCAGGGAGGTGAGGACTGAAGCTTTCTTT
J: TRBJ1-1
D: NA
size: once
V: TRBV3-1/TRBV3-2

CDR3: CASSLRGSGNTIYF
DNA: TGTGCCAGCAGTTTGAGGGGGTCTGGAAACACCATATATTTT
J: TRBJ1-3
D: NA
size: NA
V: TRBV28

CDR3: CASRRRGQNTEAFF
DNA: TGTGCCAGCAGGAGACGGGGACAGAACACTGAAGCTTTCTTT
J: TRBJ1-1
D: NA
size: NA
V: TRBV9

CDR3: CASRPTEAGELFF
DNA: TGCGCCAGCAGGCCGACAGAAGCCGGGGAGCTGTTTTTT
J: TRBJ2-2
D: NA
size: NA
V: TRBV5-1

CDR3: CASDRGSNQPQHF
DNA: TGTGCCAGCGACAGGGGTAGCAATCAGCCCCAGCATTTT
J: TRBJ1-5
D: TRBD1
size: NA
V: TRBV6-5

CDR3: CASSIVGGRGNQPQHF
DNA: TGTGCCAGTAGTATTGTCGGGGGTAGAGGCAATCAGCCCCAGCATTTT
J: TRBJ1-5
D: NA
size: NA
V: TRBV19

CDR3: CASSSRPTGGSSYNEQFF
DNA: TGTGCCAGCAGCTCCCGACCGACTGGTGGGAGCTCCTACAATGAGCAGTTCTTC
J: TRBJ2-1
D: NA
size: few
V: TRBV7-6

CDR3: CATSRQGAEDTQYF
DNA: TGTGCCACCAGTCGACAGGGAGCGGAAGATACGCAGTATTTT
J: TRBJ2-3
D: TRBD1
size: NA
V: TRBV24-1

CDR3: CASSLAGQGAYEQYF
DNA: TGCGCCAGCAGCTTGGCCGGACAGGGCGCCTACGAGCAGTACTTC
J: TRBJ2-7
D: TRBD1
size: NA
V: TRBV5-1

CDR3: CASSLWVDKDYGYTF
DNA: TGTGCCAGCAGTTTATGGGTGGACAAGGACTATGGCTACACCTTC
J: TRBJ1-2
D: NA
size: NA
V: TRBV28

CDR3: CASSIPQGDRNQPQHF
DNA: TGTGCCAGTAGTATACCTCAGGGGGATAGGAATCAGCCCCAGCATTTT
J: TRBJ1-5
D: TRBD1
size: NA
V: TRBV19

CDR3: CASSRQYRSYNEQFF
DNA: TGTGCCAGCTCACGACAGTACAGGTCCTACAATGAGCAGTTCTTC
J: TRBJ2-1
D: NA
size: once
V: TRBV18

CDR3: CASSFTGGGYGYTF
DNA: TGTGCCAGCAGCTTTACAGGGGGTGGCTATGGCTACACCTTC
J: TRBJ1-2
D: TRBD1
size: NA
V: TRBV7-3

CDR3: CASSVVLAAGANVLTF
DNA: TGTGCCAGCAGTGTAGTACTAGCGGCTGGGGCCAACGTCCTGACTTTC
J: TRBJ2-6
D: TRBD2
size: NA
V: TRBV2

CDR3: CASRPGGTNQPQHF
DNA: TGTGCCAGTCGGCCGGGGGGCACCAATCAGCCCCAGCATTTT
J: TRBJ1-5
D: NA
size: NA
V: TRBV28

CDR3: CASSLGQGGGNQPQHF
DNA: TGTGCCAGCAGTTTGGGACAGGGGGGGGGCAATCAGCCCCAGCATTTT
J: TRBJ1-5
D: TRBD1
size: NA
V: TRBV6-5

CDR3: CASDTQGKATEAFF
DNA: TGTGCCAGTGATACTCAGGGGAAGGCCACTGAAGCTTTCTTT
J: TRBJ1-1
D: NA
size: once
V: TRBV19

CDR3: CASSLAGTSGPYNEQFF
DNA: TGTGCCAGCAGCTTAGCCGGGACTAGCGGACCATACAATGAGCAGTTCTTC
J: TRBJ2-1
D: TRBD2
size: NA
V: TRBV7-6

CDR3: CASSSYQGSNQPQHF
DNA: TGTGCCAGCAGCTCGTACCAGGGAAGCAATCAGCCCCAGCATTTT
J: TRBJ1-5
D: NA
size: NA
V: TRBV7-6

CDR3: CASTQSGGGYGYTF
DNA: TGCGCCAGCACCCAATCGGGAGGGGGATATGGCTACACCTTC
J: TRBJ1-2
D: NA
size: NA
V: TRBV5-1

CDR3: CASSYQQGVTIEAFF
DNA: TGCGCCAGCAGCTACCAACAGGGAGTTACTATTGAAGCTTTCTTT
J: TRBJ1-1
D: NA
size: NA
V: TRBV5-1

CDR3: CASMGRANTEAFF
DNA: TGTGCCAGTATGGGGAGGGCAAACACTGAAGCTTTCTTT
J: TRBJ1-1
D: NA
size: NA
V: TRBV19

CDR3: CASSRTSGGGVAKNIQYF
DNA: TGTGCCAGCAGCCGAACTAGCGGGGGAGGTGTGGCCAAAAACATTCAGTACTTC
J: TRBJ2-4
D: TRBD2
size: NA
V: TRBV5-8